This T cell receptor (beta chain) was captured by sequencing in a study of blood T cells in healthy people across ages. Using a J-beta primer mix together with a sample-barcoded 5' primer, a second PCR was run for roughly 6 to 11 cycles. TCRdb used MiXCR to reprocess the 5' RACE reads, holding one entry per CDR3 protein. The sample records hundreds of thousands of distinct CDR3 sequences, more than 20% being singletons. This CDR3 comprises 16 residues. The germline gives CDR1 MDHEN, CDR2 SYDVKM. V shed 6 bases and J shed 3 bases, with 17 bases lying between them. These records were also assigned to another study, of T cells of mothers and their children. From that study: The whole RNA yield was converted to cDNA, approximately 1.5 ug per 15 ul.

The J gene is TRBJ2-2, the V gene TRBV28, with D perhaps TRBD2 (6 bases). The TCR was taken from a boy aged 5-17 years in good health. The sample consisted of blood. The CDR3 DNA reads TGTGCCAGCAGATCCCCCCGGGAGTCGGACACCGGGGAGCTGTTTTTT. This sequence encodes CASRSPRESDTGELFF.